A single sample is the source of the 31 T cell receptor beta chains below, sequenced in a study of T cell repertoires in cytomegalovirus infection. One entry per CDR3 protein, called by TCRdb with MiXCR from the reads. This table holds roughly 720,000 distinct CDR3 sequences, 35% found once. Sequencing was carried out using PBMCs. The origin of the receptors is a human donor in good health (CMV status not recorded). Some clones in this sample may be carry-over from other donors' samples.

The V and J genes are TRBV4-1 and TRBJ1-1, with TRBD1 identical over 7 bases. V shed 3 bases, J shed 0 bases, and the junction held 7 bases outside the gene matches. From germline, CDR1 is MGHRA and CDR2 YSYEKL. This CDR3 has 16 residues. CDR3 sequence: CASSQNTGQLNTEAFF. In nucleotides, the CDR3 is TGCGCCAGCAGCCAGAATACGGGACAGTTGAACACTGAAGCTTTCTTT.

The J gene is TRBJ2-1, the V gene TRBV28; the D gene is possibly TRBD2 (5 bases). V was clipped by 5 bases and J by 5 bases, with 10 bases between them. The CDR3 loop spans 13 amino acids. Germline V gene data show CDR1 as MDHEN and CDR2 as SYDVKM. In DNA, the CDR3 is TGTGCCAGCAGTCCGGACTCAAACAATGAGCAGTTCTTC. This sequence encodes CASSPDSNNEQFF.

The CDR3, as DNA: TGTGCCAGCAGTTTAACAGAGCCCGGGACCTATGGCTACACCTTC. Residues: CASSLTEPGTYGYTF. V gene TRBV6-5 combines with J gene TRBJ1-2; D possibly corresponds to TRBD1 (5 bases). The V and J ends lost 4 bases and 4 bases respectively, with 16 bases between them. The CDR3 is made up of 15 amino acids. Germline lookup yields CDR1 MNHEY and CDR2 SVGAGI.

The rearrangement uses TRBV24-1 and TRBJ2-1; D possibly matches TRBD1 or TRBD2 (5 bases each). Germline V CDR1 and CDR2: KGHDR, SFDVKD. The CDR3 extends over 19 amino acids. V lost 6 bases and J lost 4, with 27 bases in between. CDR3 region: CATSPKRTGFGRGYNEQFF. In nucleotides, the CDR3 is TGTGCCACCAGTCCTAAGAGAACAGGTTTCGGGCGAGGGTACAATGAGCAGTTCTTC.

In its sample, this clonotype was seen a few times. The chain joins TRBV27 to TRBJ2-2; no definite D call. Germline V gene lookup returns CDR1 MNHEY and CDR2 SMNVEV (reference sequence). There are 14 residues in the CDR3. V lost 3 bases and J lost 3, with 8 bases in between. The CDR3 coding sequence is TGTGCCAGCAGTTTCGGGCAGCACACCGGGGAGCTGTTTTTT. This sequence encodes CASSFGQHTGELFF.

This clonotype was picked up a small number of times. The gene calls are TRBV7-2 and TRBJ2-1, with D tentatively TRBD2 (5 bases). Germline CDR1 reads SGHTA; CDR2 reads FQGNSA. The CDR3 is made up of 14 amino acids. The ends were cut back, 1 base at V and 6 bases at J, with 10 bases in the middle. CDR3 sequence reads: CASSLVEVINEQFF. The CDR3 region has the DNA TGTGCCAGCAGCTTAGTGGAGGTTATCAATGAGCAGTTCTTC.

The CDR3 sequence: CASSLAPSGFYNEQFF. For the CDR3, the DNA is TGTGCCAGCAGCTTAGCCCCTAGCGGGTTTTACAATGAGCAGTTCTTC. The chain is built from TRBV7-6 and TRBJ2-1, with 8 nucleotides matching TRBD2. This CDR3 contains 16 residues. Germline values: CDR1 SGHVS, CDR2 FNYEAQ. V was pared by 0 bases and J by 4 bases, with 5 bases of the junction left unmatched.

The chain uses TRBV6-6 and TRBJ2-7; perhaps TRBD2 as D (6 bases). V gave up 8 bases and J gave up 6 bases, with 26 bases separating them. The CDR3 has 16 amino acids. The germline V gene encodes CDR1 MNHNY and CDR2 SVGAGI (reference sequence). The CDR3 sequence is CASGTGTGWWGGEQYF. The CDR3 region has the DNA TGTGCCAGCGGGACCGGTACAGGATGGTGGGGAGGCGAGCAGTACTTC.

The chain is built from TRBV5-4 and TRBJ2-3; D not certain. The CDR3 sequence is 16 residues long. The ends were cut back, 2 bases at V and 1 base at J, with 14 bases in the middle. Germline V gives CDR1 SGHNT, CDR2 YYREEE (reference sequence). DNA for the CDR3: TGTGCCAGCAGCTTTCCCACCATTGGGGGCACAGATACGCAGTATTTT. Translation gives CASSFPTIGGTDTQYF. The whole variable domain, filled in from reference TRBV5-4 and TRBJ2-3, reads ETGVTQSPTHLIKTRGQQVTLRCSSQSGHNTVSWYQQALGQGPQFIFQYYREEENGRGNFPPRFSGLQFPNYSSELNVNALELDDSALYLCASSFPTIGGTDTQYFGPGTRLTVL.

This chain links TRBV19 with TRBJ2-7, with TRBD1 as a possible D gene (5 bases). Germline V gene lookup returns CDR1 LNHDA and CDR2 SQIVND (reference sequence). This CDR3 contains 14 residues. V was cut by 10 bases and J by 0 bases, with 16 bases left in between. The CDR3 DNA reads as TGTGCCACCAGGCAACAGGTCCACTCCTACGAGCAGTACTTC. Protein product: CATRQQVHSYEQYF.

The CDR3: CASSYLDSETRPYEQYF. The CDR3 DNA sequence: TGTGCCAGCAGTTACTTAGATTCCGAGACTAGGCCCTACGAGCAGTACTTC. This chain uses TRBV6-5 with TRBJ2-7; TRBD2 might be the D (6 bases). The CDR3 loop spans 17 amino acids. The V gene lost 1 base and the J gene lost 2 bases, with 18 bases spanning the gap. In germline, CDR1 is MNHEY, CDR2 SVGAGI.

The V and J genes are TRBV27 and TRBJ2-3; D remains unclear. The CDR3 covers 15 residues. Deletions cut 6 bases from V and 3 bases from J, with 16 bases between. Looked up from germline, CDR1 is MNHEY and CDR2 is SMNVEV (reference sequence). CDR3 sequence reads: CASRPILGPTDTQYF. As DNA, the CDR3 is TGTGCCAGCAGACCGATTTTGGGCCCTACAGATACGCAGTATTTT.

This clonotype was picked up a small number of times. The chain uses TRBV6-2 or TRBV6-3 and TRBJ2-7, with a possible D match to TRBD2 (6 bases). Germline V gene lookup returns CDR1 MNHEY and CDR2 SVGEGT. CDR3 length: 12 residues. Trimming took off 6 bases at V and 6 bases at J, with 12 bases between the two ends. CDR3 nucleotides: TGTGCCAGCAGCACTCCCGGGAGCGAGCAGTACTTC. Translation: CASSTPGSEQYF.

The chain is built from TRBV20-1 and TRBJ1-2; 7 bases line up with TRBD1. CDR1 and CDR2 from the germline V gene are DFQATT and SNEGSKA (reference sequence). The junction had 3 bases not matched to a gene; V was cut back by 5 bases and J by 6 bases. The CDR3 runs 11 residues. The CDR3 region is CSAYDRDGYTF. CDR3 coding DNA: TGCAGTGCTTACGACAGGGATGGCTACACCTTC.

This clonotype occurred a few times. The gene calls are TRBV24-1 and TRBJ1-2; D gene uncertain. The CDR3 spans 15 residues. Looked up from germline, CDR1 is KGHDR and CDR2 is SFDVKD. Trimming left V 4 bases short and J 7 bases short, with 18 bases between. CDR3 DNA sequence: TGTGCCACCAGTGACCCCGGACGGGGTTTAGGTGGCTACACCTTC. This translates into CATSDPGRGLGGYTF.

There are many counts of this clonotype. V usage is TRBV6-1 and J usage is TRBJ2-7, with 9 bases aligning to TRBD2. J lost 3 bases, V lost 4 bases, and 4 bases had no gene match. CDR1 and CDR2 from the germline V gene are MNHNS and SASEGT. The CDR3 is made up of 14 amino acids. CDR3 loop: CASSVVAGDYEQYF. The DNA of the CDR3 is TGTGCCAGCAGTGTGGTAGCGGGAGACTACGAGCAGTACTTC.

This clonotype has only a few counts. V and J are TRBV6-6 and TRBJ1-2; the D is unclear. The CDR3 runs 13 residues. Deletions cut 1 base from V and 2 bases from J, with 5 bases between. Germline V gives CDR1 MNHNY, CDR2 SVGAGI (reference sequence). The chain's CDR3 is CASSYFPNYGYTF. The CDR3 coding sequence is TGTGCCAGCAGTTACTTCCCAAACTATGGCTACACCTTC.

This clonotype was recorded a few times. The rearrangement joins TRBV7-3 to TRBJ1-1; D is perhaps TRBD1 (5 bases). V shed 0 bases and J shed 1 base, with 9 bases lying between them. Germline CDR1 SGHTA, CDR2 FQGTGA. This CDR3 has 15 residues. CDR3: CASSLTSGRNTEAFF. CDR3 nucleotide sequence: TGTGCCAGCAGCTTAACTTCAGGGCGGAACACTGAAGCTTTCTTT.

In this sample, this clonotype turned up once. V usage is TRBV24-1 and J usage is TRBJ1-2; no definite D call. Germline V gene lookup returns CDR1 KGHDR and CDR2 SFDVKD. Trimming took off 3 bases at V and 6 bases at J, with 22 bases between the two ends. The CDR3 has 17 residues. DNA for the CDR3: TGTGCCACCAGTGATCCTAGCTCATCTAGGAGTGGGGATGGCTACACCTTC. Translation: CATSDPSSSRSGDGYTF.

For the CDR3, the DNA is TGTGTCTCCAGCAATCTTGTAAACCCTTACAATGAGCAGTTCTTC. It translates to CVSSNLVNPYNEQFF. The chain links TRBV27 to TRBJ2-1; no clear D. The CDR3 is made up of 15 amino acids. Germline CDR1 reads MNHEY; CDR2 reads SMNVEV (reference sequence).

The chain couples TRBV28 to TRBJ1-1, with D maybe TRBD1 (5 bases). CDR3 length: 14 residues. Trimming removed 3 bases from V and 1 base from J, with 9 bases in between. Germline V lookup: CDR1 MDHEN, CDR2 SYDVKM. The CDR3 here is CASSLSGQNTEAFF. The CDR3 DNA sequence: TGTGCCAGCAGTTTGTCTGGACAGAACACTGAAGCTTTCTTT.

V and J are TRBV12-3 or TRBV12-4 and TRBJ2-1; 8 bases align to TRBD1. The CDR3 runs 15 residues. Unmatched junction bases numbered 7, after V lost 1 base and J lost 8 bases. The CDR3 DNA follows: TGTGCCAGCAGTTTAGACGGACAGGGCCCGGATGAGCAGTTCTTC. Protein product: CASSLDGQGPDEQFF.

This clonotype came up many times. The chain is built from TRBV4-1 and TRBJ1-2; the D gene is possibly TRBD1 (6 bases). This CDR3 has 13 residues. Germline V lookup: CDR1 MGHRA, CDR2 YSYEKL. V lost 3 bases and J 5 bases, leaving 10 bases between the germline ends. CDR3 sequence (DNA): TGCGCCAGCAGCCAGGACAGTTTTTATGGCTACACCTTC. It codes for CASSQDSFYGYTF.

The chain is built from TRBV4-2 and TRBJ1-5; D possibly corresponds to TRBD1 (6 bases). CDR1 is LGHNA and CDR2 is YNFKEQ in the germline V gene. The CDR3 runs 17 residues. The V gene lost 0 bases and the J gene lost 0 bases, with 12 bases spanning the gap. The CDR3: CASSQEAGTYSNQPQHF. CDR3 sequence (DNA): TGTGCCAGCAGCCAAGAGGCAGGGACATATAGCAATCAGCCCCAGCATTTT.

This clonotype was seen a handful of times. The chain is built from TRBV11-2 and TRBJ2-7; D not resolved. The V and J ends lost 6 bases and 2 bases respectively, with 11 bases between them. Germline CDR1 reads SGHAT; CDR2 reads FQNNGV. The CDR3 covers 13 residues. CDR3 in amino acids: CASSPQTPYEQYF. The CDR3 coding sequence is TGTGCCAGCAGTCCCCAGACGCCCTACGAGCAGTACTTC.

The V and J genes are TRBV28 and TRBJ2-7, with unresolved D. CDR1 MDHEN and CDR2 SYDVKM come from the germline V gene. This CDR3 comprises 11 residues. V lost 8 bases and J lost 4, with 9 bases in between. The CDR3 loop is CASALQYEQYF. CDR3 nucleotides: TGTGCCAGCGCTTTACAGTACGAGCAGTACTTC.

The chain has TRBV5-1 and TRBJ2-2, with D perhaps TRBD2 (6 bases). Germline-derived CDR1 and CDR2 are SGHRS and YFSETQ. Trimming removed 3 bases at V and 0 bases at J, with 12 bases between. This CDR3 contains 16 residues. The CDR3 reads CASSSPGSSNTGELFF. The CDR3 DNA sequence: TGCGCCAGCAGCTCACCCGGGAGCTCGAACACCGGGGAGCTGTTTTTT.

This chain uses TRBV20-1 with TRBJ2-5; 7 positions agree with TRBD2. The CDR3 has 15 amino acids. Germline V gives CDR1 DFQATT, CDR2 SNEGSKA (reference sequence). The J segment lost 5 bases and the V segment lost 5 bases, leaving 14 bases of the junction unmatched. The DNA of the CDR3 is TGCAGTGCTTCCGATCTAGCGGTAGAGTGGGAGACCCAGTACTTC. Residues: CSASDLAVEWETQYF.

The CDR3 nucleotides read TGTGCCACCAGTGATTACAGGACCGATGACGAGCAGTACTTC. It specifies CATSDYRTDDEQYF. J is TRBJ2-7 and V is TRBV24-1; the D gene is possibly TRBD1 (5 bases). The CDR3 runs 14 residues. Germline V gene sequence: CDR1 KGHDR, CDR2 SFDVKD. V lost 2 bases, J lost 5 bases, and 12 bases lay in between.

This clonotype was detected only a few times. This chain joins TRBV27 and TRBJ2-6; TRBD2 is a possible D gene (6 bases). Trimming left V 4 bases short and J 4 bases short, with 14 bases between. Germline V gene sequence: CDR1 MNHEY, CDR2 SMNVEV (reference sequence). The CDR3 covers 16 residues. The DNA of the CDR3 is TGTGCCAGCAGTTCTCGGTGGGGGGAAGGGGCCAACGTCCTGACTTTC. Amino acids: CASSSRWGEGANVLTF.

Remarks on this clonotype: One end of the junction does not line up with germline, which may come from a read error. This chain connects TRBV7-7 to TRBJ2-5; D is perhaps TRBD1 (5 bases). The germline V gene has CDR1 SSHAT and CDR2 FNYEAQ (reference sequence). The CDR3 is made up of 15 amino acids. DNA of the CDR3: TGTGCTAGCAGCTTAGACTCAGGGTACCAAGAGACCCAGTACTTC. This codes for CASSLDSGYQETQYF.